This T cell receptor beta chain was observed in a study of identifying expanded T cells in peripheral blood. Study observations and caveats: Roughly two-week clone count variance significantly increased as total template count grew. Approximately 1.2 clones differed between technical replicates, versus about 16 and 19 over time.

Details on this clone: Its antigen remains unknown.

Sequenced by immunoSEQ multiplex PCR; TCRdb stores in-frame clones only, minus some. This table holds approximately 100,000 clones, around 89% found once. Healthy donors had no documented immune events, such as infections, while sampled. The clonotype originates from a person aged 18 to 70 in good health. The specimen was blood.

CDR3 nucleotide sequence: TGTGCCAGCAGAACGACAGGGTCGGAGACCCAGTACTTC. This gives the protein CASRTTGSETQYF. This chain joins TRBV6-6 and TRBJ2-5, with TRBD1 matching 7 bases. Germline lookup yields CDR1 MNHNY and CDR2 SVGAGI (reference sequence). This CDR3 spans 13 amino acids. V trimming: 6 bases; J trimming: 5 bases; junction bases outside the gene matches: 6.